Following are 15 T cell receptor beta chains from one sample sequenced in a study of cytomegalovirus exposure and HLA in healthy donors. The PCR was carried out with 60 Vbeta primers and 13 Jbeta primers. Method: immunoSEQ multiplex PCR; TCRdb's copy keeps in-frame clones and lacks some. The table lists 180,000 or so clones, around 78% of them singletons. Sequenced sample: PBMCs. Every receptor here comes from a man younger than 35 in good health and CMV-seronegative.

This chain joins TRBV28 and TRBJ2-1; D is uncertain. V shed 3 bases and J shed 4 bases, with 7 bases lying between them. The CDR3 contains 13 residues. Germline CDR1 is MDHEN and CDR2 is SYDVKM. The CDR3 spells CASSFRGYNEQFF. CDR3 DNA sequence: TGTGCCAGCAGTTTTCGCGGTTACAATGAGCAGTTCTTC. Complete variable domain (other parts from reference TRBV28 and TRBJ2-1): DVKVTQSSRYLVKRTGEKVFLECVQDMDHENMFWYRQDPGLGLRLIYFSYDVKMKEKGDIPEGYSVSREKKERFSLILESASTNQTSMYLCASSFRGYNEQFFGPGTRLTVL.

The gene calls are TRBV6-1 and TRBJ2-7; tentative D call: TRBD1 (7 bases). This CDR3 spans 15 amino acids. Germline V gives CDR1 MNHNS, CDR2 SASEGT. V gave up 6 bases and J gave up 8 bases, with 23 bases separating them. The CDR3 DNA sequence: TGTGCCAGCAGCCCCCGCGGAGGGGGCTCTTTAAAGCAGTACTTC. Protein product: CASSPRGGGSLKQYF.

The chain carries TRBV15 and TRBJ2-2; TRBD1 matches 7 bases. Germline assignment: CDR1 LNHNV and CDR2 YYDKDF (reference sequence). The CDR3 sequence is 14 residues long. The J segment lost 5 bases and the V segment lost 9 bases, leaving 9 bases of the junction unmatched. The CDR3 coding sequence is TGTGCCACTCGTGGGACAGCCGGGACCGGGGAGCTGTTTTTT. It yields the protein CATRGTAGTGELFF.

This clone appeared a single time. The rearrangement links TRBV9 to TRBJ1-3; no definite D call. Germline V gene data show CDR1 as SGDLS and CDR2 as YYNGEE. V was trimmed by 3 bases and J by 0 bases, leaving 4 bases between them. The CDR3 loop spans 13 amino acids. Here the CDR3 DNA reads TGTGCCAGCAGCGGTAGCTCTGGAAACACCATATATTTT. Translating gives CASSGSSGNTIYF.

This chain connects TRBV5-7 to TRBJ1-2; 9 bases are a match to TRBD1. TRBV5-7 carries the ORF label, with uncertain function. The ends lost 4 bases at V and 6 bases at J; junction bases unmatched: 10. The CDR3 contains 15 residues. The CDR3 is CASSGQGREINGYTF. CDR3 bases: TGTGCCAGCAGCGGACAGGGGAGGGAAATCAATGGCTACACCTTC.

In its sample, this clone was seen once. This sequence joins TRBV19 and TRBJ2-1; D is possibly TRBD2 (5 bases). Germline V gene lookup returns CDR1 LNHDA and CDR2 SQIVND (reference sequence). CDR3 length: 13 residues. The V and J ends lost 3 bases and 9 bases respectively, with 12 bases between them. The CDR3 coding sequence is TGTGCCAGTAGTATCCCGACCGGGGTTGAGCAGTTCTTC. Protein: CASSIPTGVEQFF.

In regard to this clone: Within the sample, other DNA sequences also encode this same CDR3. The rearrangement links TRBV28 to TRBJ1-2, with D uncertain. Germline CDR1 and CDR2: MDHEN and SYDVKM. The length of the CDR3 is 12 residues. V was cut by 3 bases and J by 8 bases, with 10 bases left in between. The CDR3 loop reads CASSLVGGGYTF. Here the CDR3 DNA reads TGTGCCAGCAGTTTGGTAGGAGGAGGCTACACCTTC.

This chain links TRBV7-3 with TRBJ2-1, with TRBD2 matching over 12 bases. Trimming removed 5 bases from V and 7 bases from J; junction bases left unmatched: 6. CDR1 and CDR2 (germline): SGHTA, FQGTGA. The CDR3 is 15 amino acids. CDR3 nucleotide sequence: TGTGCCAGCAGCCCCGAGCTAGCGGGAGGGAATGAGCAGTTCTTC. This codes for CASSPELAGGNEQFF.

The rearrangement uses TRBV6-1 and TRBJ1-1; maybe TRBD1 (6 bases). V gave up 5 bases and J gave up 5 bases, with 12 bases separating them. The CDR3 loop spans 13 amino acids. Germline CDR1 reads MNHNS; CDR2 reads SASEGT. The CDR3 DNA reads as TGTGCCAGCAGTTGGGGGCGGCGGACTGAAGCTTTCTTT. This translates into CASSWGRRTEAFF.

As DNA, the CDR3 is TGTGCCAGCAGCCCCGAGCGGACAGACTCTGGGGCCAACGTCCTGACTTTC. This codes for CASSPERTDSGANVLTF. The gene calls are TRBV7-3 and TRBJ2-6; TRBD1 might be the D (6 bases). The length of the CDR3 is 17 residues. CDR1 and CDR2 from the germline V gene are SGHTA and FQGTGA. V shed 5 bases and J shed 0 bases, with 14 bases lying between them.

V usage is TRBV13 and J usage is TRBJ2-7, with TRBD2 matching 7 bases. The length of the CDR3 is 15 residues. The V gene end was trimmed by 4 bases and the J gene end by 4 bases; junction bases not matched to a gene: 10. CDR1 is PRHDT and CDR2 is FYEKMQ in the germline V gene (reference sequence). This chain's CDR3 is CASSSGAGSPYEQYF. The CDR3 nucleotides are TGTGCCAGCAGCTCAGGAGCGGGGAGCCCTTACGAGCAGTACTTC.

The gene calls are TRBV2 and TRBJ1-2; no clear D gene. The CDR3 totals 14 residues. Trimming shortened V by 7 bases and J by 6 bases, and 18 bases separated the two germline ends. Looked up from germline, CDR1 is SNHLY and CDR2 is FYNNEI. DNA of the CDR3: TGTGCCAGCACCAACGCGGGTTGGGAGAATGGCTACACCTTC. It codes for CASTNAGWENGYTF.

The V call is TRBV7-8, the J call TRBJ2-1; perhaps TRBD1 as D (6 bases). The CDR3 spans 16 residues. Per the germline V gene, CDR1 is SGHVS and CDR2 is FQNEAQ. V shed 3 bases and J shed 10 bases, with 22 bases lying between them. The CDR3 reads CASSFRRTDGPLEQFF. In DNA, the CDR3 is TGTGCCAGCAGCTTTCGAAGGACAGACGGGCCGCTAGAGCAGTTCTTC. The full variable domain, rest sourced from reference TRBV7-8 and TRBJ2-1, is GAGVSQSPRYKVAKRGQDVALRCDPISGHVSLFWYQQALGQGPEFLTYFQNEAQLDKSGLPSDRFFAERPEGSVSTLKIQRTQQEDSAVYLCASSFRRTDGPLEQFFGPGTRLTVL.

V gene TRBV5-1 combines with J gene TRBJ2-7, with 10 bases identical to TRBD1. Germline CDR1 SGHRS, CDR2 YFSETQ. The CDR3 loop spans 13 amino acids. The ends lost 4 bases at V and 5 bases at J; junction bases unmatched: 3. CDR3 DNA: TGCGCCAGCAGCATGACAGGGGGCCACGAGCAGTACTTC. Its protein is CASSMTGGHEQYF.

The rearrangement joins TRBV27 to TRBJ1-1; 7 bases match TRBD1. The J segment lost 0 bases and the V segment lost 5 bases, leaving 6 bases of the junction unmatched. The CDR3 totals 15 residues. CDR1 and CDR2 from the germline V gene are MNHEY and SMNVEV (reference sequence). The CDR3 region has the DNA TGTGCCAGCAGTCACAGACAGGGCCTGAACACTGAAGCTTTCTTT. Residues: CASSHRQGLNTEAFF.